This T cell receptor (beta chain) was documented in a study of T cell changes during pregnancy in multiple sclerosis (dated by TCRdb to the late 2010s). Looking at the study overall: The study examined how the T cell repertoire changed over the course of pregnancy in women with multiple sclerosis.

Turning to this clone: This clone's antigen is unknown. Nothing much larger sits one base from this clone, and base qualities are not available.

The library was built by means of the immunoSEQ multiplex PCR assay. TCRdb carries this immuneACCESS record with in-frame sequences only. Its versions omit some clonotypes, under half of them owing to an unresolved V gene in the studies checked, with the rest unexplained. For this sample there are 30,000 to 45,000 clones; roughly 91% appear just once. The top ten hold under 0.45% of the sample. This receptor was taken from a female donor in good health, enrolled as a control in a pregnancy study. The specimen was CD4+ T cells from peripheral blood mononuclear cells, collected after pregnancy.

The nucleotide sequence reads as follows: TGTGCCTGGGGCGGTTCCTCCTACGAGCAGTACTTC. This is translated as CAWGGSSYEQYF. Recombination joined TRBV30 with TRBJ2-7; a confident D gene designation cannot be given. From cysteine to phenylalanine, the CDR3 is 12 amino acids long. Only the CDR3 portion is preserved as DNA: 36 bases, with reading frame beginning at the first base. Reading the germline V gene (reference sequence) gives CDR1 GTSNPN and CDR2 SVGIG. Trimming removed 5 bases from V and 0 bases from J, leaving 8 bases between the germline ends.